Listed here are 27 T cell receptor beta chains from one sample, sequenced in a study of blood T cells in healthy people across ages. With a J-beta primer mix and a sample-barcoded 5' primer, a second PCR ran about 6 to 11 cycles. TCRdb processed the 5' RACE reads anew with MiXCR; each CDR3 protein has one entry. In the table there are nearly 800,000 distinct CDR3 sequences, more than 20% of which are singletons. The sample was also reused in another study, on T cells of mothers and their children.

Sequenced: blood. These receptors originate from a boy younger than 18 in good health.

The V call is TRBV28, the J call TRBJ2-2; D gene uncertain. With 4 bases removed from V and 4 bases from J, the gap between germline ends came to 13 bases. Germline V gene lookup returns CDR1 MDHEN and CDR2 SYDVKM. The CDR3 spans 15 residues. The CDR3 sequence is CASSWRFPGTGELFF. CDR3 DNA: TGTGCCAGCAGTTGGAGATTTCCGGGCACCGGGGAGCTGTTTTTT. The variable domain in full, completed from reference TRBV28 and TRBJ2-2, reads DVKVTQSSRYLVKRTGEKVFLECVQDMDHENMFWYRQDPGLGLRLIYFSYDVKMKEKGDIPEGYSVSREKKERFSLILESASTNQTSMYLCASSWRFPGTGELFFGEGSRLTVL.

This sequence joins TRBV5-1 and TRBJ2-1; the match to TRBD2 covers 7 bases. V dropped 2 bases and J dropped 9; count of bases not matched to a gene: 11. Germline loops: CDR1 SGHRS, CDR2 YFSETQ. This CDR3 has 15 residues. The CDR3 region has the DNA TGCGCCAGCAGCTTAGAAGGACTAGTGAGGCCTGAGCAGTTCTTC. Amino acids: CASSLEGLVRPEQFF.

The chain recombines TRBV20-1 with TRBJ2-4; TRBD2 matches at 7 bases. CDR3 length: 15 amino acids. Germline trimming cut 5 bases from V and 1 base from J; bases unmatched to any gene: 8. Germline V gives CDR1 DFQATT, CDR2 SNEGSKA (reference sequence). CDR3 bases: TGCAGTGCTGGAACGCGGGAGAGTGCCAAAAACATTCAGTACTTC. Residues: CSAGTRESAKNIQYF.

The genes are TRBV24-1 and TRBJ2-2; D unclear. The CDR3 has 13 amino acids. V was clipped by 1 base and J by 6 bases, with 5 bases between them. Germline V gives CDR1 KGHDR, CDR2 SFDVKD. The CDR3 bases are TGTGCCACCAGTGATTTCGGTCCCGGGGAGCTGTTTTTT. Its protein is CATSDFGPGELFF.

Only a few counts were recorded for this clonotype. The chain links TRBV5-8 to TRBJ1-1; D gene ambiguous. The CDR3 is 11 residues long. Germline CDR1 reads SGHTS; CDR2 reads YDEGEE. The V gene lost 5 bases and the J gene lost 7 bases, with 9 bases spanning the gap. The CDR3 nucleotides are TGTGCCAGCAGAGCGCGCTTTGAAGCTTTCTTT. This gives the protein CASRARFEAFF.

The CDR3 coding sequence is TGTGCCATCAGTTCCTTAGCGGGGTCGGTCGAGCAGTACTTC. Translated, it gives CAISSLAGSVEQYF. V is TRBV10-3 and J is TRBJ2-7; TRBD2 aligns across 8 bases. J lost 6 bases, V lost 5 bases, and 9 bases had no gene match. Germline V gene sequence: CDR1 ENHRY, CDR2 SYGVKD. CDR3 length: 14 amino acids.

The genes are TRBV15 and TRBJ1-2, with D tentatively TRBD1 (5 bases). Germline values: CDR1 LNHNV, CDR2 YYDKDF (reference sequence). The CDR3 covers 13 residues. V shed 3 bases and J shed 2 bases, with 7 bases lying between them. The CDR3 here is CATSSRDNYGYTF. In DNA form, the CDR3 reads TGTGCCACCAGCAGCCGGGACAACTATGGCTACACCTTC.

The genes are TRBV29-1 and TRBJ1-2; D ambiguous. CDR1 and CDR2 from the germline V gene are SQVTM and ANQGSEA. This CDR3 is built from 13 residues. V lost 4 bases and J lost 3, with 12 bases in between. CDR3 coding DNA: TGCAGCGTTGTCTCGGGAATCCACTATGGCTACACCTTC. This gives the protein CSVVSGIHYGYTF.

This clonotype was observed a few times. This chain uses TRBV29-1 with TRBJ1-2, with no clear D. This CDR3 comprises 14 residues. Per germline, CDR1 SQVTM and CDR2 ANQGSEA. Trimming took off 1 base at V and 6 bases at J, with 15 bases between the two ends. In DNA, the CDR3 is TGCAGCGTTGAAGGCGTCGGAAAAAAGAATGGCTACACCTTC. Translation gives CSVEGVGKKNGYTF.

This clonotype appeared once. The gene calls are TRBV5-6 and TRBJ2-5, with 8 bases lining up with TRBD1. The CDR3 sequence is 14 residues long. Unmatched junction bases numbered 8, after V lost 4 bases and J lost 6 bases. The germline CDR1 and CDR2 sequences are SGHDT and YYEEEE. The CDR3 DNA sequence: TGTGCCAGCAGCGCCCGGGACAGGCTTCAGACCCAGTACTTC. It encodes CASSARDRLQTQYF. The full variable domain, with the rest looked up from reference TRBV5-6 and TRBJ2-5, is DAGVTQSPTHLIKTRGQQVTLRCSPKSGHDTVSWYQQALGQGPQFIFQYYEEEERQRGNFPDRFSGHQFPNYSSELNVNALLLGDSALYLCASSARDRLQTQYFGPGTRLLVL.

This clonotype came up a few times. The chain has TRBV4-1 and TRBJ2-1, with D possibly TRBD2 on 5 matching bases. The DNA end is a closer match to TRBJ2-5, so the J assignment may be wrong. The germline CDR1 and CDR2 sequences are MGHRA and YSYEKL. There are 12 residues in the CDR3. The CDR3 is CASSQDGGTQYF. CDR3 nucleotides: TGCGCCAGCAGCCAAGATGGAGGGACCCAGTACTTC.

The count of this clonotype is one. The chain employs TRBV21-1 and TRBJ2-7; the D call of TRBD1 is as the table states it, not checked on the DNA. TRBV21-1 constitutes a pseudogene. This CDR3 spans 16 amino acids. CDR3 sequence: CASSIPGTGGPDEQYF. CDR3 DNA: TGTGCCAGCAGCATTCCCGGGACAGGGGGTCCTGACGAGCAGTACTTC.

This clonotype was observed a few times. Germline is not matched at one junction end, which may reflect a read error. The gene calls are TRBV7-2 and TRBJ2-7, with D maybe TRBD2 (5 bases). CDR1 is SGHTA, CDR2 FQGNSA, per germline. This CDR3 is built from 15 residues. For the CDR3, the DNA is TGTGCCTGCAGCCGAACGGGGTTTGGATCCTACGAGCAGTACTTC. Its protein product is CACSRTGFGSYEQYF.

This clonotype was seen a few times. CDR3 residues: CASSYSTKGTGQLYEQYF. CDR3 nucleotide sequence: TGTGCCAGCAGTTACTCGACTAAAGGGACAGGACAACTCTACGAGCAGTACTTC. The chain is built from TRBV6-2 or TRBV6-3 and TRBJ2-7, with 8 bases lining up with TRBD1. The V gene's germline CDR1 is MNHEY and CDR2 SVGEGT. J gave up 3 bases and V 0 bases, and 13 bases lay outside the gene matches. This CDR3 comprises 18 residues.

This clonotype has a single count. The chain recombines TRBV7-2 with TRBJ1-2; D is unresolved. This CDR3 spans 14 amino acids. V was cut by 4 bases and J by 3 bases, with 12 bases left in between. Looked up from germline, CDR1 is SGHTA and CDR2 is FQGNSA. CDR3 nucleotides: TGTGCCAGCAGCTCCACAGCCGGCCACTATGGCTACACCTTC. The encoded protein is CASSSTAGHYGYTF.

The table lists this clonotype with a few counts. The rearrangement joins TRBV6-2 or TRBV6-3 to TRBJ2-5, with a tentative D call TRBD2 (6 bases). The CDR3 spans 14 residues. Per germline, CDR1 MNHEY and CDR2 SVGEGT. V was trimmed by 5 bases and J by 3 bases, leaving 13 bases between them. The CDR3 reads CASSNARLEETQYF. DNA of the CDR3: TGTGCCAGCAGTAACGCTAGACTAGAAGAGACCCAGTACTTC.

The sample holds a few counts of this clonotype. The CDR3 spells CASSFRLYNEQFF. CDR3 in DNA: TGTGCCAGCAGTTTCAGGCTTTACAATGAGCAGTTCTTC. The chain employs TRBV28 and TRBJ2-1; D unresolved. V was cut by 3 bases and J by 4 bases, with 7 bases left in between. The CDR3 is made up of 13 amino acids. From germline, CDR1 is MDHEN and CDR2 SYDVKM. Combining the CDR3 with reference TRBV28 and TRBJ2-1 gives the whole variable domain DVKVTQSSRYLVKRTGEKVFLECVQDMDHENMFWYRQDPGLGLRLIYFSYDVKMKEKGDIPEGYSVSREKKERFSLILESASTNQTSMYLCASSFRLYNEQFFGPGTRLTVL.

The chain couples TRBV7-9 to TRBJ2-7; 7 nucleotides line up with TRBD1. The CDR3 runs 17 residues. V lost 3 bases, J lost 5 bases, and 16 bases stayed unmatched. The germline V gene encodes CDR1 SEHNR and CDR2 FQNEAQ (reference sequence). In nucleotides, the CDR3 is TGTGCCAGCAGCTTGACTACAGGGGCCCAGGGGCGTCACGAGCAGTACTTC. This codes for CASSLTTGAQGRHEQYF.

The sample holds one count of this clonotype. One end of the junction fails to match germline, which may point to a read error. This chain connects TRBV4-3 to TRBJ2-7; D not certain. The V gene's germline CDR1 is LGHNA and CDR2 YSLEER. CDR3 size: 16 residues. The CDR3 DNA reads TGCGCCAGCAGCCAAGATTATGAAGGACCAACCTACGAGCAGAACTTC. Amino acids: CASSQDYEGPTYEQNF.

This clonotype was seen more than once but under ten times. The chain uses TRBV9 and TRBJ2-4, with TRBD2 identical over 9 bases. The V gene end was trimmed by 4 bases and the J gene end by 0 bases; junction bases not matched to a gene: 14. The length of the CDR3 is 19 residues. Germline lookup yields CDR1 SGDLS and CDR2 YYNGEE. This CDR3 is CASSQEGLAGNLAKNIQYF. The CDR3 DNA reads TGTGCCAGCAGCCAGGAGGGGCTAGCGGGGAACCTAGCCAAAAACATTCAGTACTTC.

This clonotype has only a few counts. The chain carries TRBV7-2 and TRBJ2-3, with TRBD1 matching over 7 bases. Germline V gene lookup returns CDR1 SGHTA and CDR2 FQGNSA. The CDR3 is 16 residues long. With V trimmed by 2 bases and J by 0 bases, 5 bases remained unmatched. The CDR3 coding sequence is TGTGCCAGCAGCTTAAAAGGGGGCTTTAGCACAGATACGCAGTATTTT. It specifies CASSLKGGFSTDTQYF.

This clonotype was counted only a few times. This chain joins TRBV7-2 and TRBJ2-7, with D possibly called TRBD1 or TRBD2 (6 bases each). Germline CDR1 is SGHTA and CDR2 is FQGNSA. This CDR3 region has 15 residues. With 1 base removed from V and 2 bases from J, the gap between germline ends came to 12 bases. The CDR3 nucleotides read TGTGCCAGCAGCTTAGTCGGGGGCCCTACCTACGAGCAGTACTTC. Amino acid sequence: CASSLVGGPTYEQYF. Variable domain in full (rest from reference TRBV7-2 and TRBJ2-7): GAGVSQSPSNKVTEKGKDVELRCDPISGHTALYWYRQSLGQGLEFLIYFQGNSAPDKSGLPSDRFSAERTGGSVSTLTIQRTQQEDSAVYLCASSLVGGPTYEQYFGPGTRLTVT.

This clonotype was seen a few times. The DNA of the CDR3 is TGTGCCAGCAGTCTAAAACCAAAGGGGGATTTGGATGAAAAACTGTTTTTT. Encoded protein: CASSLKPKGDLDEKLFF. The chain uses TRBV27 and TRBJ1-4; TRBD1 is a possible D gene (6 bases). Trimming removed 5 bases at V and 6 bases at J, with 22 bases between. This CDR3 has 17 amino acids. Per germline, CDR1 MNHEY and CDR2 SMNVEV (reference sequence).

This clonotype was recorded once. The CDR3 sequence: CSARDLETDPLSNQPQHF. For the CDR3, the DNA is TGCAGTGCTAGAGATCTGGAGACAGACCCGCTTAGCAATCAGCCCCAGCATTTT. This chain links TRBV20-1 with TRBJ1-5; a possible D gene is TRBD1 (5 bases). The CDR3 is 18 residues long. CDR1 is DFQATT, CDR2 SNEGSKA, per germline (reference sequence). Between the trimmed V and J ends, which lost 0 bases and 0 bases, there was a span of 18 bases.

This clonotype was detected only a few times. This chain connects TRBV2 to TRBJ2-1, with a possible D match to TRBD2 (5 bases). Germline V lookup: CDR1 SNHLY, CDR2 FYNNEI. This CDR3 has 13 amino acids. Trimming left V 8 bases short and J 3 bases short, with 11 bases between. This chain's CDR3 is CASGGDLYNEQFF. CDR3 sequence (DNA): TGTGCCAGCGGAGGCGACCTCTACAATGAGCAGTTCTTC.

V usage is TRBV5-1 and J usage is TRBJ2-7; 10 nucleotides match TRBD2. The CDR3 is made up of 15 amino acids. Germline loops: CDR1 SGHRS, CDR2 YFSETQ. V was clipped by 1 base and J by 5 bases; unmatched bases: 6. The CDR3 loop is CASSLRAGGFDEQYV. DNA for the CDR3: TGCGCCAGCAGCTTGCGAGCGGGAGGGTTTGACGAGCAGTACGTC.

This CDR3 reads CASSTDANTEAFF. The DNA of the CDR3 is TGTGCCAGCAGTACAGACGCGAACACTGAAGCTTTCTTT. V and J are TRBV6-4 and TRBJ1-1; D is uncertain. CDR3 length: 13 residues. V dropped 5 bases and J dropped 1 base, with 8 bases sitting between them. The germline V gene encodes CDR1 MRHNA and CDR2 SNTAGT.